Only a few counts were recorded for the clone carrying this T cell receptor beta chain. Antigen unknown. The data are from a study of identical twins. Using its own MiXCR run on the 5' RACE reads, TCRdb lists one record per CDR3 protein. Of hundreds of thousands of distinct CDR3 sequences listed, 18% are singletons. General study findings and limits: Zero-insertion results could be subject to partial confounding by invariant MAIT and iNKT cells. The more abundant beta clonotypes in cord blood had fewer insertions, and memory repertoires did not show this.

This same sample was also part of a study on T cells expressing NK-cell markers.

The sequenced sample consisted of PBMCs. The sequence derives from a young woman in good health.

CDR3 loop: CATGPGGGFGEQYF. In DNA form, the CDR3 reads TGTGCCACCGGACCAGGGGGAGGTTTCGGCGAGCAGTACTTC. The chain combines TRBV6-1 with TRBJ2-7, with D possibly TRBD1 on 7 matching bases. Trimming took off 10 bases at V and 6 bases at J, with 22 bases between the two ends. The V gene's germline CDR1 is MNHNS and CDR2 SASEGT. The CDR3 covers 14 residues.